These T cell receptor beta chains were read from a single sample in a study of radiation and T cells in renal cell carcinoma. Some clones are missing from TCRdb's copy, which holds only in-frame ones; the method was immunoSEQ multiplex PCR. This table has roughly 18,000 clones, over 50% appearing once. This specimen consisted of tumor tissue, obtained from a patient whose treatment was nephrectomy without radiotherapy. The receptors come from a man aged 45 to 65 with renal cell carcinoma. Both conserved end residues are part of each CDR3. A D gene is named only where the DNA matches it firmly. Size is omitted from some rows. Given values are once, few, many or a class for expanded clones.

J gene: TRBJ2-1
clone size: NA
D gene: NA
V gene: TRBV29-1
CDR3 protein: CSVEVGPETDYNEQFF
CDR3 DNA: TGCAGCGTTGAAGTGGGCCCAGAGACTGACTACAATGAGCAGTTCTTC

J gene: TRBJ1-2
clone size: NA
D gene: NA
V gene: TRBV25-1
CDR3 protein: CASQDLDHGYTF
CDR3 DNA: TGTGCCAGTCAGGACCTCGACCATGGCTACACCTTC

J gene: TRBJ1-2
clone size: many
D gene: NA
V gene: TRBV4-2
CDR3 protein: CASSQDQGLYGYTF
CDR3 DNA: TGTGCCAGCAGCCAAGATCAGGGGCTCTATGGCTACACCTTC

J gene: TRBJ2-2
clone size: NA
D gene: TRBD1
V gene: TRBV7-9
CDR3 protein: CASSPYSTGPGNTGELFF
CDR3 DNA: TGTGCCAGCAGCCCGTATTCGACAGGGCCAGGGAACACCGGGGAGCTGTTTTTT

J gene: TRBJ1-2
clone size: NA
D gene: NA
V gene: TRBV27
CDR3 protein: CASSLEGNGYTF
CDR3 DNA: TGTGCCAGCTCCCTGGAGGGTAACGGCTACACCTTC

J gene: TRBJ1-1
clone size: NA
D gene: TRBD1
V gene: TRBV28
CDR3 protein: CASSSTGLTEAFF
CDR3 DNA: TGTGCCAGCAGTTCGACAGGGTTGACTGAAGCTTTCTTT

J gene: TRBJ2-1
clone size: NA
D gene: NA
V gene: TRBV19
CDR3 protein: CASGEALRREQFF
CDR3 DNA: TGTGCCAGTGGCGAGGCTCTGAGACGGGAGCAGTTCTTC

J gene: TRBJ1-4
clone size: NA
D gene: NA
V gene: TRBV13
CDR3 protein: CASSPEDDEKLFF
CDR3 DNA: TGTGCCAGCAGCCCAGAGGACGATGAAAAACTGTTTTTT

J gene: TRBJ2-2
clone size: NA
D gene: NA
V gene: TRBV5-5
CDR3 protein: CASRFSGDAGELFF
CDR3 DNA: TGTGCCAGCAGATTCTCCGGGGACGCCGGGGAGCTGTTTTTT

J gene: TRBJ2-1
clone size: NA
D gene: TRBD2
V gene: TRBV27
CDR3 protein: CASSILAGDNEQFF
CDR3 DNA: TGTGCCAGCAGTATACTAGCGGGAGACAATGAGCAGTTCTTC

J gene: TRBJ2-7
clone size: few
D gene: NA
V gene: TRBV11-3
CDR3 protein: CASSALDCSYEQYF
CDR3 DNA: TGTGCCAGCAGCGCATTGGACTGCTCCTACGAGCAGTACTTC

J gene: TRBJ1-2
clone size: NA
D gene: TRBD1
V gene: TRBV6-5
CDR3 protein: CASSLDRGWGYGYTF
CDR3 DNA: TGTGCCAGCAGTTTAGACAGGGGATGGGGATATGGCTACACCTTC

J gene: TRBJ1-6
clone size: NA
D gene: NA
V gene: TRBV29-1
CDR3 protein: CSVAPDSNSPLHF
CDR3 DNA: TGCAGCGTTGCCCCAGACTCTAATTCACCCCTCCACTTT

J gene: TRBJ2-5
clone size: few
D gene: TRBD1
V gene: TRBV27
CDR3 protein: CASSTWGQGGLYQTQYF
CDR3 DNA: TGTGCCAGCAGTACCTGGGGACAGGGAGGCTTGTATCAGACCCAGTACTTC

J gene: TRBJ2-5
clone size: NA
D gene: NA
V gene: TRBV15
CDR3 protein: CATVGAGEEQETQYF
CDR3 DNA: TGTGCCACCGTAGGGGCAGGGGAAGAGCAAGAGACCCAGTACTTC

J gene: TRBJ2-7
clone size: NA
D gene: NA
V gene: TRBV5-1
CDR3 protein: CASSLGAGLNEQYF
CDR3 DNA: TGCGCCAGCAGCTTGGGAGCAGGTCTGAACGAGCAGTACTTC

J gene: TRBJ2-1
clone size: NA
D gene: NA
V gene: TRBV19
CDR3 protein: CASSIHSDRFNEQFF
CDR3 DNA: TGTGCCAGTAGTATCCACAGTGACAGGTTCAATGAGCAGTTCTTC

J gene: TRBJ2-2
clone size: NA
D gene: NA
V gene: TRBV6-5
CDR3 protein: CASSYRQNTGELFF
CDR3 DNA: TGTGCCAGCAGTTACAGACAGAACACCGGGGAGCTGTTTTTT

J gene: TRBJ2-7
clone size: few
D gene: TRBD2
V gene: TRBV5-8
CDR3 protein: CASSRDLGTSGRADEQYF
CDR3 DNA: TGTGCCAGCAGCCGCGACCTCGGGACTAGCGGGAGGGCGGACGAGCAGTACTTC

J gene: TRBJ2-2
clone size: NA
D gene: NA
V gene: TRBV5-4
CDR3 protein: CASSSDGEGTGELFF
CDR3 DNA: TGTGCCAGCAGCTCCGATGGAGAGGGCACCGGGGAGCTGTTTTTT

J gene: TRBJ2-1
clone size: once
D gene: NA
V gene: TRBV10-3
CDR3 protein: CAISESLGEQFF
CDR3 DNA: TGTGCCATCAGTGAGTCTCTGGGGGAGCAGTTCTTC

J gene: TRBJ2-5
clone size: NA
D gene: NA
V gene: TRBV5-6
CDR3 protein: CASSLAIEKTQYF
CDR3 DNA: TGTGCCAGCAGCTTGGCTATCGAGAAGACCCAGTACTTC